The following is a TCR beta chain sequence with its context. Its antigen is not known. This table comes from immunoSEQ multiplex PCR, and its TCRdb copy is limited to in-frame clones, with some not included. In the table there are 45,000 to 65,000 clones, about nine tenths of which are singletons. This CDR3 contains 16 residues. Germline CDR1 and CDR2: SGHKS and YYEKEE (reference sequence). V shed 0 bases, J shed 5 bases, and the junction held 8 bases outside the gene matches. The record originates from a study of cytomegalovirus exposure and HLA in healthy donors. General study results and limits: Reports credit the classifier with highly specific, highly sensitive diagnosis of cytomegalovirus status. The authors enumerated under 200 TCR beta chains as linked to cytomegalovirus.

The sample was PBMCs. This rearrangement joins TRBV5-5 to TRBJ1-1, with 9 bases aligning to TRBD1. The receptor was isolated from a man aged 18-30 years in good health and CMV-seronegative. The CDR3 DNA reads as TGTGCCAGCAGCTTGGGCTGGACAGGGGTAAGGACTGAAGCTTTCTTT. Protein product: CASSLGWTGVRTEAFF.